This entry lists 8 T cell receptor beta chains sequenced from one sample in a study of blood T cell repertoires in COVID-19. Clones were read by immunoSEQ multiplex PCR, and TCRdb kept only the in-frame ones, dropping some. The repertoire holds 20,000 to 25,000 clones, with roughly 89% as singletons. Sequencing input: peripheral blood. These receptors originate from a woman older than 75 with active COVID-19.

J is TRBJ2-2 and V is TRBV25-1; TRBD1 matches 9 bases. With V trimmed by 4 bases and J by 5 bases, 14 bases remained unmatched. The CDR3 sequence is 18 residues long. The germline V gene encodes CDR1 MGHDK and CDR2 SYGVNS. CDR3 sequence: CASSAGTGFLGGTGELFF. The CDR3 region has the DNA TGTGCCAGCAGTGCCGGGACAGGGTTCCTCGGGGGGACCGGGGAGCTGTTTTTT. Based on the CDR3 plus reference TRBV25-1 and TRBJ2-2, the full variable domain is EADIYQTPRYLVIGTGKKITLECSQTMGHDKMYWYQQDPGMELHLIHYSYGVNSTEKGDLSSESTVSRIRTEHFPLTLESARPSHTSQYLCASSAGTGFLGGTGELFFGEGSRLTVL.

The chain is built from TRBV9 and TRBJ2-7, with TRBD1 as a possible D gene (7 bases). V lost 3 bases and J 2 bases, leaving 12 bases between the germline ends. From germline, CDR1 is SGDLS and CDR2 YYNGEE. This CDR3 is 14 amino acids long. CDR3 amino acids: CASSGRGPPYEQYF. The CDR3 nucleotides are TGTGCCAGCAGCGGGAGGGGGCCACCCTACGAGCAGTACTTC.

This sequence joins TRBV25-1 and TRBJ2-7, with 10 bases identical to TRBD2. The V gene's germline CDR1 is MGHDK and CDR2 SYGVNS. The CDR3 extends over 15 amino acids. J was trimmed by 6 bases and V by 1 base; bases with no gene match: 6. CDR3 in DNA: TGTGCCAGCAGTGAATGGAGCGGGGGGGCGGGCGAGCAGTACTTC. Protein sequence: CASSEWSGGAGEQYF.

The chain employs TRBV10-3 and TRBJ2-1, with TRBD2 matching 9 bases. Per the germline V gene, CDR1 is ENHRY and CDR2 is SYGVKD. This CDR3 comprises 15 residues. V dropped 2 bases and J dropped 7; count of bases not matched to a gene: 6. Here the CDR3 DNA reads TGTGCCATCAGTGAGGGCGGGGGGGCCAATAATGAGCAGTTCTTC. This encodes CAISEGGGANNEQFF.

This CDR3 is CASSYGGGYGYTF. CDR3 coding DNA: TGTGCCAGCAGTTACGGCGGGGGCTATGGCTACACCTTC. The chain employs TRBV6-5 and TRBJ1-2; D might be TRBD1 (5 bases). The ends were cut back, 2 bases at V and 4 bases at J, with 8 bases in the middle. Germline assignment: CDR1 MNHEY and CDR2 SVGAGI. This CDR3 contains 13 residues.

CDR3 coding DNA: TGTGCCAGCAGCAAGACAGGGACAGATACGCAGTATTTT. Translated: CASSKTGTDTQYF. V and J are TRBV5-6 and TRBJ2-3; 7 nucleotides agree with TRBD1. V lost 4 bases, J lost 3 bases, and 2 bases stayed unmatched. Per germline, CDR1 SGHDT and CDR2 YYEEEE. This CDR3 contains 13 residues. The complete variable domain, with remaining parts taken from reference TRBV5-6 and TRBJ2-3, reads DAGVTQSPTHLIKTRGQQVTLRCSPKSGHDTVSWYQQALGQGPQFIFQYYEEEERQRGNFPDRFSGHQFPNYSSELNVNALLLGDSALYLCASSKTGTDTQYFGPGTRLTVL.

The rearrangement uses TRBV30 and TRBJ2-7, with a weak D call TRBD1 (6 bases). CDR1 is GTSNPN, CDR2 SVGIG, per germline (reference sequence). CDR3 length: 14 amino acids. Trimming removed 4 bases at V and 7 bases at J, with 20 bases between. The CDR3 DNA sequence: TGTGCCTGGAAGACAGTCCTAAAAAGGGGGGAGCAGTACTTC. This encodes CAWKTVLKRGEQYF.

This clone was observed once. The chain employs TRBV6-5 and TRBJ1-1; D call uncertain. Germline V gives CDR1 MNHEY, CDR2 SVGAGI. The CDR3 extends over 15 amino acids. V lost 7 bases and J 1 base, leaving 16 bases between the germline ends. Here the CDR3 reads CASTAMGGQNTEAFF. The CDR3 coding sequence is TGTGCCAGCACGGCAATGGGAGGTCAGAACACTGAAGCTTTCTTT.